Listed below are T cell receptor beta chains from one sample, sequenced in a study of cytomegalovirus exposure and HLA in healthy donors. This table comes from immunoSEQ multiplex PCR, and its TCRdb copy is limited to in-frame clones, with some not included. This table holds about 190,000 clones, roughly nine tenths found once. Sequencing input: PBMCs. Source of these receptors: a boy aged 2-15 years in good health and CMV-seronegative. Each CDR3 is given with its conserved first and last residue. A D gene is named only where the DNA matches it firmly. Clone size is stated in some rows and not others, as once, few, many or a class when expanded.

size,D,J,V,DNA,CDR3
once,TRBD2,TRBJ2-1,TRBV11-1,TGTGCCAGCAGAAACCAAGGGATTAGCGGGGCCGCCAATGAGCAGTTCTTC,CASRNQGISGAANEQFF
NA,TRBD1,TRBJ1-3,TRBV7-9,TGTGCCAGCAGCTTTAAAAGCGTTGCGCACAGGGGACGCGGAAACACCATATATTTT,CASSFKSVAHRGRGNTIYF
few,TRBD1,TRBJ1-2,TRBV5-1,TGCGCCAGCAGCCCCAAGGACTGGACAGGGGACTATGGCTACACCTTC,CASSPKDWTGDYGYTF
NA,NA,TRBJ1-1,TRBV29-1,TGCAGCGTTGTTCCGGGGACTGAAGCTTTCTTT,CSVVPGTEAFF
NA,TRBD2,TRBJ2-1,TRBV29-1,TGCAGCGTTGGGCGGGGGGGCCAAGGCGAGCAGTTCTTC,CSVGRGGQGEQFF
NA,NA,TRBJ2-2,TRBV5-8,TGTGCCAGCAGCTTCACGCGGAGGGACACCGGGGAGCTGTTTTTT,CASSFTRRDTGELFF
once,NA,TRBJ1-5,TRBV7-9,TGTGCCAGCAGCTTAACGACAGGTGATCAGCCCCAGCATTTT,CASSLTTGDQPQHF
NA,TRBD1,TRBJ1-2,TRBV2,TGTGCCAGCAGTGAAAACAGGGGGCGCGTCCGTAACTATGGCTACACCTTC,CASSENRGRVRNYGYTF
NA,TRBD1,TRBJ2-3,TRBV29-1,TGCAGCGTTGATTTCAACAGGGGGCTAGATACGCAGTATTTT,CSVDFNRGLDTQYF
NA,TRBD2,TRBJ2-7,TRBV30,TGTGCCTGGACCCGGGGGACTAGCGGGGCCTACGAGCAGTACTTC,CAWTRGTSGAYEQYF
NA,NA,TRBJ2-5,TRBV5-4,TGTGCCAGCAGCTTAGGACAGGGAGGGGAGACCCAGTACTTC,CASSLGQGGETQYF
few,NA,TRBJ1-4,TRBV5-4,TGTGCCAGCAGCAAAATTAACGGGGAAAAACTGTTTTTT,CASSKINGEKLFF
NA,NA,TRBJ1-4,TRBV4-1,TGCGCCAGCAGCCAAGATCTGGCAGGTAAAAAACTGTTTTTT,CASSQDLAGKKLFF
NA,NA,TRBJ2-3,TRBV7-4,TGTGCCAGCAGCCCCATACTAGATAGATACAAGGATACGCAGTATTTT,CASSPILDRYKDTQYF
NA,NA,TRBJ2-1,TRBV5-8,TGTGCCAGCAGCTTGGGAGGGGGTGCGTATGAGCAGTTCTTC,CASSLGGGAYEQFF
once,NA,TRBJ2-1,TRBV7-9,TGTGCCAGCAGCCTTGCGGTAAATGAGCAGTTCTTC,CASSLAVNEQFF
NA,NA,TRBJ2-3,TRBV12-5,TGTGCTAGTCTTTCTGGACAAGAAAACACAGATACGCAGTATTTT,CASLSGQENTDTQYF
NA,TRBD1,TRBJ1-2,TRBV27,TGTGCCAGCAGCCCGGGACAGGGCCGTGGCTACACCTTC,CASSPGQGRGYTF
NA,TRBD2,TRBJ2-2,TRBV5-4,TGTGCCAGCAGCTTGTCCCGCGGGGGGGCCTGGGCCGGGGAGCTGTTTTTT,CASSLSRGGAWAGELFF
few,NA,TRBJ1-4,TRBV5-4,TGTGCCAGCAGCCCCAAACGAGGTGAAAAACTGTTTTTT,CASSPKRGEKLFF
NA,NA,TRBJ2-5,TRBV11-2,TGTGCCAGCAGCTTAGGGTCGGTGGGGGCGGACAAAGAGACCCAGTACTTC,CASSLGSVGADKETQYF
NA,TRBD1,TRBJ1-2,TRBV5-1,TGCGCCAGCAGCGCCGACAGGGTCTATGGCTACACCTTC,CASSADRVYGYTF
NA,NA,TRBJ1-2,TRBV6-5,TGTGCCAGCAGTTCGCGGGGAAAGGGCTACACCTTC,CASSSRGKGYTF
NA,TRBD2,TRBJ2-7,TRBV5-1,TGCGCCAGCAGCTTGGACGAATTAGGGACTAGCGGGATTTACGAGCAGTACTTC,CASSLDELGTSGIYEQYF
NA,NA,TRBJ2-2,TRBV30,TGTGCCTGGAGTTCCAGGCCGGGGTCAGGATCGGTGTTTTTT,CAWSSRPGSGSVFF
once,TRBD2,TRBJ2-2,TRBV9,TGTGCCAGCAGCGCGACCCTAGCGGGGACTTACACCGGGGAGCTGTTTTTT,CASSATLAGTYTGELFF
NA,TRBD2,TRBJ2-1,TRBV6-5,TGTGCCAGCAGGCTCCTAGCGGGAGGGGGTAATGAGCAGTTCTTC,CASRLLAGGGNEQFF